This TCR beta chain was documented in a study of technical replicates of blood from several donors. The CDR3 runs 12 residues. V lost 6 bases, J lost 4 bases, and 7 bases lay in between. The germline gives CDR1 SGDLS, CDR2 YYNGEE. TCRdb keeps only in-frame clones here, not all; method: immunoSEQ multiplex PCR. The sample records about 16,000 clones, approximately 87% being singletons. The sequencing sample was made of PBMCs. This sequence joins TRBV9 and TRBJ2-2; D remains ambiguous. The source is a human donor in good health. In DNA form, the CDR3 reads TGTGCCAGCACCCGACTCACCGGGGAGCTGTTTTTT. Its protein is CASTRLTGELFF.